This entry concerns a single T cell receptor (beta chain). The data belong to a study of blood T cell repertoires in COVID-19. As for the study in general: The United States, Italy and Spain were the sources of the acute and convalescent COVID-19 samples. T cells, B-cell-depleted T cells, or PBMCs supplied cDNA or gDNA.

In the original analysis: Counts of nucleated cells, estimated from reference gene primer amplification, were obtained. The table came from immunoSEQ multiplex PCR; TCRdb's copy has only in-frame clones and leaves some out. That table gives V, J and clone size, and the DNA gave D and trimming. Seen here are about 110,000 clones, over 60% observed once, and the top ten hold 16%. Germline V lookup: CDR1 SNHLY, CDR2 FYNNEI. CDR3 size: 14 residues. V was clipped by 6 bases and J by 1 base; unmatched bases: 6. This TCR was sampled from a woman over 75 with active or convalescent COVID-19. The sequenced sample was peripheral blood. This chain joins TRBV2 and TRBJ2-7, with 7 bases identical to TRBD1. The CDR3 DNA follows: TGTGCCAGCAGACTGACAGGGTTGTCCTACGAGCAGTACTTC. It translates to CASRLTGLSYEQYF. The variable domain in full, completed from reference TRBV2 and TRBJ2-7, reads EPEVTQTPSHQVTQMGQEVILRCVPISNHLYFYWYRQILGQKVEFLVSFYNNEISEKSEIFDDQFSVERPDGSNFTLKIRSTKLEDSAMYFCASRLTGLSYEQYFGPGTRLTVT.